Sequencing of this TCR beta chain was carried out in a study of blood T cell repertoires in COVID-19. Authors' methods: Amplification from reference gene primers served as the basis for estimated nucleated cell counts. The assay was immunoSEQ multiplex PCR, and TCRdb's table has in-frame clones only and misses some. Clonal size and the V and J genes are those of that table, whereas D and trimming came from the DNA. This table has a few hundred thousand clones, roughly 90% appearing once. Seattle researchers signed up patients amid active infection and tracked them longitudinally. This clone was detected once. The receptor comes from a woman aged 30 to 39 with COVID-19, enrolled during active disease. Sequencing was carried out using peripheral blood.

The CDR3 spells CSVETINYGYTF. Here the CDR3 DNA reads TGCAGCGTCGAGACAATAAACTATGGCTACACCTTC. The chain links TRBV29-1 to TRBJ1-2; the D is unclear. Germline CDR1 SQVTM, CDR2 ANQGSEA. Trimming took off 6 bases at V and 2 bases at J, with 10 bases between the two ends. The CDR3 has 12 amino acids.